This T cell receptor (beta chain) was profiled in a study of T cells expressing NK-cell markers. Findings of the study overall: The CD3+CD56-NKG2C+ fraction of a handful of donors was likewise dominated by these clonotypes.

CDR3 length equals 12 residues. Germline V CDR1 and CDR2: LGHDT, YNNKEL (reference sequence). As concerns this clonotype: The antigen is undetermined.

Each CDR3 protein gets one entry in TCRdb, which reprocessed the 5' RACE reads and gives no DNA. The sample's table shows around 260,000 distinct CDR3 sequences. Sequencing was carried out using blood T cells: a sorted CD56 or NKG2C T cell subset, CD4+ or CD8+ T cells, or bulk PBMC T cells (not recorded which). The chain has TRBV3-1 and TRBJ1-2; TCRdb's D gene call, TRBD1, goes unchecked for lack of DNA. This TCR came from a woman aged 18-70 years in good health. The CDR3: CASSQDYGGHTF. Based on the CDR3 plus reference TRBV3-1 and TRBJ1-2, the full variable domain is DTAVSQTPKYLVTQMGNDKSIKCEQNLGHDTMYWYKQDSKKFLKIMFSYNNKELIINETVPNRFSPKSPDKAHLNLHINSLELGDSAVYFCASSQDYGGHTFGSGTRLTVV.